This T cell receptor beta chain was sequenced during a study of CD8+ T cells in alopecia areata. As the sequencing template, cDNA was produced by extracting RNA and reverse transcribing it. The method was immunoSEQ multiplex PCR; TCRdb's version includes in-frame clones alone and lacks a portion of them. The sample records tens of thousands of clones, approximately 29% being singletons. With 2 bases removed from V and 7 bases from J, the gap between germline ends came to 12 bases. The CDR3 loop spans 14 amino acids. The germline CDR1 and CDR2 sequences are LNHNV and YYDKDF (reference sequence). Specified treatment: oral pan-JAK inhibitor, 5-10 mg twice daily.

Sequencing used CD8+ T cells sorted from blood, obtained at week 4, from a patient treated with tofacitinib. V and J are TRBV15 and TRBJ1-5; tentative D call: TRBD1 (6 bases). The TCR comes from a human donor with alopecia areata. CDR3 protein: CATSRYREGQPQHF. The CDR3 DNA reads TGTGCCACCAGCAGATACAGGGAAGGGCAGCCCCAGCATTTT.